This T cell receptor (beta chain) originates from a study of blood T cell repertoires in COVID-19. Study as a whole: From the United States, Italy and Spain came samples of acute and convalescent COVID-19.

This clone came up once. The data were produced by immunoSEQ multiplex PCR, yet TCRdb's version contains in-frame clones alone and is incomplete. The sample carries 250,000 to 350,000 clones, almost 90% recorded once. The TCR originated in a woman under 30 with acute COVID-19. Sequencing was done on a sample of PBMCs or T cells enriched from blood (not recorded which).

CDR3 sequence reads: CASSTDRAETQYF. The DNA for the CDR3 is TGTGCCAGCAGTACGGACAGGGCAGAGACCCAGTACTTC. The V gene is TRBV12-3 or TRBV12-4, the J gene TRBJ2-5, with 8 bases that match TRBD1. CDR3 size: 13 residues. J lost 4 bases, V lost 5 bases, and 3 bases had no gene match.